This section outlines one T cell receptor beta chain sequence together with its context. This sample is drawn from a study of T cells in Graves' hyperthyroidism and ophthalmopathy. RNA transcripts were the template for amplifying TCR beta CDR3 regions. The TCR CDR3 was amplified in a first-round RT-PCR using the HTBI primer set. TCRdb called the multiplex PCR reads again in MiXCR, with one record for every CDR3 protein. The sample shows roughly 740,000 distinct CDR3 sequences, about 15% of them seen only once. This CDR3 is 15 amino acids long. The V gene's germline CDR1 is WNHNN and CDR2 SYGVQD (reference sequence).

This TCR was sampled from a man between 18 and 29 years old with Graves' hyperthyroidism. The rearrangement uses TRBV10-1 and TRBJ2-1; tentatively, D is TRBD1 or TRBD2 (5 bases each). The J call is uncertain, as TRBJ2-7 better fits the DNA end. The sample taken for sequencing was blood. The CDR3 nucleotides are TGCGCCAGCTCTGTTGGGGGAGCATCCTACAATGAGCAGTACTTC. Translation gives CASSVGGASYNEQYF.